What follows are 27 T cell receptor beta chains derived from one specimen sequenced in a study of T-cell memory formation after mild COVID-19. TCRdb re-derived calls from the 5' RACE reads in MiXCR, one entry per CDR3 protein. This sample carries tens of thousands of distinct CDR3 sequences, roughly 17% of them seen once, and the ten largest clones take under 35%. Source material: PBMCs or a T cell subset sorted from them (not recorded which). The receptor source for this set is an adult woman who had mild COVID-19 (a few samples of this study predate the infection). Cell type and time point are not known.

The chain combines TRBV15 with TRBJ1-2; D is ambiguous. This CDR3 is 13 amino acids long. The V end lost 4 bases, the J end lost 8 bases, and 14 bases lay between the germline ends. The germline gives CDR1 LNHNV, CDR2 YYDKDF (reference sequence). The CDR3 loop reads CATSTPPLRGYTF. The CDR3 region has the DNA TGTGCCACCAGCACCCCTCCCCTCCGAGGCTACACCTTC.

This clonotype was counted once. This rearrangement joins TRBV5-1 to TRBJ2-2, with TRBD2 as a possible D gene (5 bases). With 0 bases removed from V and 6 bases from J, the gap between germline ends came to 9 bases. The germline gives CDR1 SGHRS, CDR2 YFSETQ. This CDR3 region has 14 residues. The CDR3 spells CASSLGEEAGELFF. The DNA of the CDR3 is TGCGCCAGCAGCTTGGGAGAGGAGGCCGGGGAGCTGTTTTTT.

This chain connects TRBV7-9 to TRBJ1-1; 8 nucleotides match TRBD1. Germline CDR1 SEHNR, CDR2 FQNEAQ (reference sequence). J was trimmed by 3 bases and V by 4 bases; bases with no gene match: 13. The CDR3 is made up of 17 amino acids. The CDR3 DNA sequence: TGTGCCAGCAGCTCTAACCGACAGGGGAGGTTCGACACTGAAGCTTTCTTT. The encoded protein is CASSSNRQGRFDTEAFF.

This clonotype came up a few times. The gene calls are TRBV29-1 and TRBJ2-5; no clear D. V was cut by 3 bases and J by 1 base, with 3 bases left in between. Per germline, CDR1 SQVTM and CDR2 ANQGSEA. The CDR3 spans 11 residues. The CDR3 coding sequence is TGCAGCGTTGAGGTCCAAGAGACCCAGTACTTC. Amino acids: CSVEVQETQYF.

V usage is TRBV7-9 and J usage is TRBJ2-1; 8 bases are a match to TRBD1. CDR3 length equals 16 residues. CDR1 SEHNR and CDR2 FQNEAQ come from the germline V gene (reference sequence). J lost 2 bases, V lost 3 bases, and 6 bases had no gene match. The CDR3 bases are TGTGCCAGCAGCTTTCCAACAGGGGGTACCTACAATGAGCAGTTCTTC. As protein: CASSFPTGGTYNEQFF.

In its sample, this clonotype was seen a few times. The chain is built from TRBV5-6 and TRBJ1-2; D is possibly TRBD1 (5 bases). Trimming removed 2 bases at V and 8 bases at J, with 10 bases between. The V gene's germline CDR1 is SGHDT and CDR2 YYEEEE. This CDR3 has 12 amino acids. This chain's CDR3 is CASSFVGVGYTF. The CDR3 DNA sequence: TGTGCCAGCAGCTTCGTGGGGGTCGGCTACACCTTC.

The rearrangement joins TRBV15 to TRBJ1-2; D uncertain. The V end was cut by 0 bases, the J end by 4 bases, with 12 bases between. CDR3 size: 15 residues. Germline V gene lookup returns CDR1 LNHNV and CDR2 YYDKDF (reference sequence). The CDR3 sequence is CATSRDRSHTYGYTF. Here the CDR3 DNA reads TGTGCCACCAGCAGAGATCGATCACACACCTATGGCTACACCTTC.

This clonotype came up many times. This sequence joins TRBV20-1 and TRBJ2-3; no reliable D call. V was pared by 0 bases and J by 1 base, with 14 bases between. The CDR3 contains 16 residues. The germline gives CDR1 DFQATT, CDR2 SNEGSKA (reference sequence). CDR3 sequence reads: CSARDPFLVRTDTQYF. DNA of the CDR3: TGCAGTGCTAGAGATCCCTTTTTGGTCCGCACAGATACGCAGTATTTT.

J is TRBJ2-7 and V is TRBV7-9; weak D call: TRBD2 (6 bases). The germline V and J ends were trimmed by 3 bases and 5 bases, with 17 bases remaining between them. The CDR3 runs to 15 residues. Looked up from germline, CDR1 is SEHNR and CDR2 is FQNEAQ (reference sequence). The CDR3 bases are TGTGCCAGCAGCTTGGTGACCGGGAGAGGCAACGAGCAGTACTTC. It encodes CASSLVTGRGNEQYF. Supplemented by reference TRBV7-9 and TRBJ2-7, the full variable domain reads DTGVSQNPRHKITKRGQNVTFRCDPISEHNRLYWYRQTLGQGPEFLTYFQNEAQLEKSRLLSDRFSAERPKGSFSTLEIQRTEQGDSAMYLCASSLVTGRGNEQYFGPGTRLTVT.

The table lists this clonotype with a few counts. The rearrangement uses TRBV5-1 and TRBJ2-1, with 9 positions matching TRBD1. The V and J ends lost 4 bases and 5 bases, in that order; junction bases with no gene match: 10. Germline V gives CDR1 SGHRS, CDR2 YFSETQ. The CDR3 consists of 16 residues. The DNA for the CDR3 is TGCGCCAGCAGCCGCACCGGGACAGGGACGAACAATGAGCAGTTCTTC. It specifies CASSRTGTGTNNEQFF.

The gene calls are TRBV7-3 and TRBJ2-1, with TRBD2 matching over 14 bases. J gave up 8 bases and V 4 bases, and 19 bases lay outside the gene matches. The germline V gene encodes CDR1 SGHTA and CDR2 FQGTGA. The CDR3 has 20 residues. This CDR3 reads CASSSLGTSGGGVVADEQFF. DNA for the CDR3: TGTGCCAGCAGCTCCCTCGGGACTAGCGGGGGCGGGGTGGTGGCGGATGAGCAGTTCTTC.

V is TRBV5-5 and J is TRBJ2-5, with 7 positions matching TRBD1. V lost 5 bases and J lost 7; bases outside the gene matches: 17. This CDR3 spans 16 amino acids. Germline V CDR1 and CDR2: SGHKS, YYEKEE (reference sequence). The CDR3 reads CASRPDGGQAKGTQYF. The CDR3 nucleotides are TGTGCCAGCAGGCCTGACGGAGGACAGGCGAAGGGGACCCAGTACTTC.

The chain uses TRBV4-1 and TRBJ1-1; no reliable D call. Trimming removed 7 bases from V and 0 bases from J, with 15 bases in between. The CDR3 runs 15 residues. Germline CDR1 is MGHRA and CDR2 is YSYEKL. This chain's CDR3 is CASTLSVLLNTEAFF. CDR3 bases: TGCGCCAGCACCCTCTCAGTACTACTGAACACTGAAGCTTTCTTT.

This clonotype was counted only a few times. This rearrangement joins TRBV7-9 to TRBJ2-7; possible D gene TRBD2, 6 bases. The CDR3 is made up of 13 amino acids. Per germline, CDR1 SEHNR and CDR2 FQNEAQ (reference sequence). V dropped 10 bases and J dropped 6 bases, with 19 bases sitting between them. In DNA form, the CDR3 reads TGTGCCACCCGGTCGGGGGATTCCCTCGAGCAGTACTTC. Translation: CATRSGDSLEQYF.

The V gene is TRBV14, the J gene TRBJ2-3, with 8 bases matching TRBD2. V lost 3 bases, J lost 2 bases, and 4 bases stayed unmatched. The CDR3 loop spans 15 amino acids. Germline values: CDR1 SGHDN, CDR2 FVKESK. The DNA for the CDR3 is TGTGCCAGCAGCCACCGAGCGGGGGCCACAGATACGCAGTATTTT. This codes for CASSHRAGATDTQYF.

This clonotype was detected only a few times. The chain couples TRBV20-1 to TRBJ2-1, with 9 bases that match TRBD1. Germline V CDR1 and CDR2: DFQATT, SNEGSKA (reference sequence). V lost 0 bases to trimming and J lost 6 bases; unmatched junction nucleotides: 6. The CDR3 runs 15 residues. The CDR3 nucleotides read TGCAGTGCTAGAGATCAGATGACAGGGGGCAATGAGCAGTTCTTC. Its translation: CSARDQMTGGNEQFF.

This clonotype was seen a handful of times. The chain carries TRBV27 and TRBJ2-7, with D tentatively TRBD2 (6 bases). Per germline, CDR1 MNHEY and CDR2 SMNVEV (reference sequence). V lost 8 bases, J lost 6 bases, and 11 bases lay in between. This CDR3 is 11 amino acids long. Here the CDR3 DNA reads TGTGCCAGCGGGCGGGGTGGCGAGCAGTACTTC. As protein: CASGRGGEQYF.

This chain connects TRBV27 to TRBJ2-2, with D unresolved. There are 14 residues in the CDR3. Trimming removed 5 bases from V and 0 bases from J, with 7 bases in between. CDR1 is MNHEY and CDR2 is SMNVEV in the germline V gene (reference sequence). CDR3 amino acids: CASSGSANTGELFF. Here the CDR3 DNA reads TGTGCCAGCAGTGGTAGTGCGAACACCGGGGAGCTGTTTTTT.

This clonotype was seen ten or more times. This sequence joins TRBV4-1 and TRBJ1-2; D not resolved. Trimming removed 0 bases at V and 1 base at J, with 9 bases between. There are 15 residues in the CDR3. The germline gives CDR1 MGHRA, CDR2 YSYEKL. For the CDR3, the DNA is TGCGCCAGCAGCCAAGATTCAGCGATTAACTATGGCTACACCTTC. It yields the protein CASSQDSAINYGYTF.

This clonotype was observed a few times. This chain links TRBV12-3 or TRBV12-4 with TRBJ2-7, with 10 bases aligning to TRBD1. The CDR3 runs 15 residues. V lost 5 bases, J lost 7 bases, and 11 bases stayed unmatched. The DNA for the CDR3 is TGTGCCAGCAGTACCGGGACAGGGGTATTCAGTGAGCAGTACTTC. It yields the protein CASSTGTGVFSEQYF.

This clonotype has more than one count but fewer than ten. The CDR3 sequence: CASSQLRTGRYEQYF. The CDR3 nucleotides are TGCGCCAGCAGCCAATTAAGGACAGGGAGGTACGAGCAGTACTTC. The V and J genes are TRBV4-1 and TRBJ2-7; 8 positions match TRBD1. The length of the CDR3 is 15 residues. The V gene's germline CDR1 is MGHRA and CDR2 YSYEKL. V gave up 2 bases and J gave up 4 bases; unmatched junction bases: 7.

In its sample, this clonotype was seen a few times. The chain joins TRBV27 to TRBJ2-1; D is unresolved. With 5 bases removed from V and 2 bases from J, the gap between germline ends came to 10 bases. The CDR3 length is 14 residues. Germline V lookup: CDR1 MNHEY, CDR2 SMNVEV (reference sequence). The DNA of the CDR3 is TGTGCCAGCAGTATGTCGGATGCCTACAATGAGCAGTTCTTC. It codes for CASSMSDAYNEQFF.

In DNA form, the CDR3 reads TGTGCCAGCAGTTTGGACGCAGCGGCTGGCTACACCTTC. It translates to CASSLDAAAGYTF. J is TRBJ1-2 and V is TRBV12-3 or TRBV12-4; D is uncertain. CDR3 length: 13 residues. The germline V and J ends were trimmed by 3 bases and 7 bases, with 12 bases remaining between them.

This clonotype occurred a few times. CDR3 sequence reads: CASSPYRGQETQYF. The CDR3 DNA reads as TGTGCCAGCAGCCCATACAGGGGGCAAGAGACCCAGTACTTC. The chain recombines TRBV12-3 or TRBV12-4 with TRBJ2-5; TRBD1 aligns across 8 bases. V shed 6 bases, J shed 2 bases, and the junction held 5 bases outside the gene matches. This CDR3 is built from 14 residues.

V gene TRBV5-5 combines with J gene TRBJ2-1, with TRBD2 matching over 8 bases. Germline lookup yields CDR1 SGHKS and CDR2 YYEKEE (reference sequence). The V segment lost 1 base and the J segment 0 bases; nucleotides outside the gene matches: 3. The CDR3 spans 16 residues. Written as DNA, the CDR3 is TGTGCCAGCAGCTTGTTCGCGGGGGGCTCCTACAATGAGCAGTTCTTC. Residues: CASSLFAGGSYNEQFF.

The table lists this clonotype with a few counts. J is TRBJ1-2 and V is TRBV5-1; a weak D match, TRBD1 (5 bases). This CDR3 is 14 amino acids long. Trimming removed 0 bases at V and 7 bases at J, with 13 bases between. Per germline, CDR1 SGHRS and CDR2 YFSETQ. The CDR3 is CASSLDGTGFGYTF. In DNA, the CDR3 is TGCGCCAGCAGCTTGGACGGAACAGGTTTTGGCTACACCTTC.

This clonotype was seen a few times. The V and J genes are TRBV10-3 and TRBJ2-7, with D perhaps TRBD1 or TRBD2 (5 bases each). Germline V gene lookup returns CDR1 ENHRY and CDR2 SYGVKD. The CDR3 contains 15 residues. The V and J ends lost 0 bases and 3 bases respectively, with 12 bases between them. In DNA, the CDR3 is TGTGCCATCAGTGAGTCTGGGGACGGGTACTACGAGCAGTACTTC. Protein: CAISESGDGYYEQYF.